Included here is one TCR beta chain sequence, with context. Its antigen is currently unknown. Libraries were prepared by immunoSEQ multiplex PCR; TCRdb keeps only in-frame clonotypes and omits some of them. The sample is made up of fewer than 35,000 clones, and the top ten hold approximately 20% of it. The data were obtained in a study of T cells in women clearing cervical HPV infection. At the level of the study: Controls were women whose single incident HPV16 infection cleared within 12 months without precancer or cancer. Blood came at first lesion visit for cases, post-clearance for controls. HLA type stays a possible confounder, typing being limited.

The study, taken as a whole, reports: Repertoire richness, not evenness, was significantly elevated in CIN3+ cases versus controls.

Material for sequencing was blood buffy coat. This receptor was obtained from a woman between 18 and 69 years old with a cervical HPV16 infection that either progressed to CIN3+ or cleared (not recorded which).

CDR3 region: CASRGLAGIQETQYF. The CDR3 bases that were read are TGTGCCAGCAGAGGACTAGCGGGTATCCAAGAGACC. The chain carries TRBV2 and TRBJ2-5; 11 bases match TRBD2. The CDR3 end is not reached by the read, which stops 3 residues before it; the germline J gene fills it in. Germline loops: CDR1 SNHLY, CDR2 FYNNEI. V lost 6 bases and J lost 1; bases outside the gene matches: 4. The CDR3 is 15 residues long.